This is a list of T cell receptor beta chains from one sample in a study of long-term antiretroviral therapy in people with HIV. Clones were read by immunoSEQ multiplex PCR, and TCRdb kept only the in-frame ones, dropping some. The sample shows 15,000 to 20,000 clones, roughly four fifths of them seen only once. This sample comprised unsorted PBMCs, obtained 0.1 years after starting antiretroviral therapy. Source of these receptors: a man between 18 and 35 years old with HIV. Each CDR3 is given with its conserved first and last residue. D genes are given only for firm matches.

j_call	d_call	cdr3_length	v_call	cdr3_aa
TRBJ2-1	-	11	TRBV10-3	CAIEGGNEQFF
TRBJ2-2	TRBD1	15	TRBV7-9	CASSLGQGVVGELFF
TRBJ2-5	TRBD1	14	TRBV6-1	CASSRQGRQETQYF
TRBJ1-2	TRBD1	14	TRBV25-1	CASSEFGQGDGYTF
TRBJ1-6	-	19	TRBV27	CASSAIRGTLGSYNSPLHF
TRBJ1-4	-	15	TRBV7-9	CASSQTGPSPEKLFF
TRBJ1-5	-	15	TRBV15	CATSRDVARNQPQHF
TRBJ1-4	TRBD1	16	TRBV25-1	CASSGQGDSTNEKLFF
TRBJ2-3	TRBD1	15	TRBV5-1	CASSRTGVVLVTQYF
TRBJ1-2	TRBD1	14	TRBV2	CASSEGGTEYGYTF
TRBJ2-3	TRBD2	15	TRBV27	CASRQRGIGTDTQYF
TRBJ2-1	-	12	TRBV5-1	CASRSESNEQFF
TRBJ2-7	-	13	TRBV5-6	CASSSLLDDEQYF
TRBJ1-1	-	12	TRBV5-6	CASEGSDTEAFF
TRBJ2-7	-	16	TRBV10-3	CAISESSGSSSYEQYF
TRBJ2-1	-	15	TRBV7-2	CASTNYRHSINEQFF
TRBJ2-7	-	15	TRBV6-6	CASLGSGTNVYEQYF
TRBJ1-1	-	12	TRBV19	CASSTGTPEAFF
TRBJ2-2	-	17	TRBV7-6	CASSPTPGGPSTGELFF
TRBJ2-3	-	13	TRBV25-1	CASSFPFTDTQYF
TRBJ2-1	TRBD1	17	TRBV7-3	CASSSEQGSPGTDEQFF
TRBJ1-4	-	15	TRBV9	CASSPTKATNEKLFF